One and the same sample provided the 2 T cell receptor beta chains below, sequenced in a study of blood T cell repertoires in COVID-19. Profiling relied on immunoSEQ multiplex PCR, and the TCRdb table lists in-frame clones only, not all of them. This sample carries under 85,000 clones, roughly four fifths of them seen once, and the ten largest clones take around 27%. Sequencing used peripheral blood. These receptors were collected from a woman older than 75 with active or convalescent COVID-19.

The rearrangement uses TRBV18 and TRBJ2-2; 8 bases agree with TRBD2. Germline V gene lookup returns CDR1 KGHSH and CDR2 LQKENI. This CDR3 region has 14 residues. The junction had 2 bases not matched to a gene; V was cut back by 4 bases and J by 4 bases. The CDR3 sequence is CASSRGLGTGELFF. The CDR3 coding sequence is TGTGCCAGCTCACGGGGACTAGGCACCGGGGAGCTGTTTTTT.

DNA for the CDR3: TGTGCCAGCAGCTTGGCCCTCAGATCGACAGGGGTCGGGGAGACCCAGTACTTC. Protein sequence: CASSLALRSTGVGETQYF. The genes are TRBV5-6 and TRBJ2-5; TRBD1 matches at 8 bases. The CDR3 covers 18 residues. V lost 0 bases to trimming and J lost 5 bases; unmatched junction nucleotides: 15. In germline, CDR1 is SGHDT, CDR2 YYEEEE.